What follows are 5 T cell receptor beta chains derived from one specimen sequenced in a study of blood T cell repertoires in COVID-19. Here immunoSEQ multiplex PCR was the method, and the copy in TCRdb shows in-frame clones only, minus some. The data contain around 190,000 clones, 70% to 90% of them singletons. Sequencing used peripheral blood. These receptors were obtained from a man in his 70s with active or convalescent COVID-19.

The chain links TRBV5-6 to TRBJ2-7, with 10 bases matching TRBD1. The CDR3 contains 16 residues. Trimming cost V 4 bases and J 5 bases; bases outside gene matches: 12. Germline V CDR1 and CDR2: SGHDT, YYEEEE. The DNA for the CDR3 is TGTGCCAGCAGCCCACCCGACAGGGGGCTCGGAAACGAGCAGTACTTC. Residues: CASSPPDRGLGNEQYF. Full variable domain (outside the CDR3, taken from reference TRBV5-6 and TRBJ2-7): DAGVTQSPTHLIKTRGQQVTLRCSPKSGHDTVSWYQQALGQGPQFIFQYYEEEERQRGNFPDRFSGHQFPNYSSELNVNALLLGDSALYLCASSPPDRGLGNEQYFGPGTRLTVT.

V is TRBV19 and J is TRBJ2-7, with 8 bases fitting TRBD2. The trim removed 7 bases at V and 0 bases at J, leaving 14 bases unmatched. The germline CDR1 and CDR2 sequences are LNHDA and SQIVND (reference sequence). The CDR3 totals 17 residues. CDR3 bases: TGTGCCAGTACTCCGCGGTGGGTAGCGGGATCCTCCTACGAGCAGTACTTC. Encoded protein: CASTPRWVAGSSYEQYF.

This chain uses TRBV18 with TRBJ2-2; possibly TRBD1 for D (5 bases). Germline loops: CDR1 KGHSH, CDR2 LQKENI. CDR3 length: 13 amino acids. The germline V and J ends were trimmed by 1 base and 7 bases, with 7 bases remaining between them. As DNA, the CDR3 is TGTGCCAGCTCACCACAGGGGTTCGGGGAGCTGTTTTTT. This codes for CASSPQGFGELFF.

DNA for the CDR3: TGTGCCAGTAAGGAGGACAGGGTGGTTGAAAAACTGTTTTTT. Protein sequence: CASKEDRVVEKLFF. The chain carries TRBV19 and TRBJ1-4; 8 bases map to TRBD1. CDR3 length: 14 residues. Germline V CDR1 and CDR2: LNHDA, SQIVND (reference sequence). The J segment lost 7 bases and the V segment lost 7 bases, leaving 8 bases of the junction unmatched.

This sequence joins TRBV6-6 and TRBJ2-2, with TRBD1 matching 8 bases. Losses at the gene ends were 8 bases for V and 0 bases for J; bases not matched to a gene: 2. The CDR3 extends over 14 amino acids. Germline CDR1 and CDR2: MNHNY and SVGAGI (reference sequence). This chain's CDR3 is CASLGQANTGELFF. CDR3 bases: TGTGCCAGCTTGGGACAGGCGAACACCGGGGAGCTGTTTTTT.